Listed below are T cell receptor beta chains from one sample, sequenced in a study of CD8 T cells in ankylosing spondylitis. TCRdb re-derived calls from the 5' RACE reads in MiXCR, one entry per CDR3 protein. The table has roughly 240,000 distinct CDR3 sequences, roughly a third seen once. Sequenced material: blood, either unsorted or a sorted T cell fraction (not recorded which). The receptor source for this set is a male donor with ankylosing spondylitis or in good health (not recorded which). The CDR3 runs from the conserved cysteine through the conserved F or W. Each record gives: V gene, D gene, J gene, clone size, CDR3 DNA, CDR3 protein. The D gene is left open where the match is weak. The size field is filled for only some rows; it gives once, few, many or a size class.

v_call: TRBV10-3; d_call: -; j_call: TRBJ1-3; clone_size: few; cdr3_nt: TGTGCCATCAGCCAACGGGAGGGCCTCTCTGGAAACACCATATATTTT; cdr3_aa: CAISQREGLSGNTIYF
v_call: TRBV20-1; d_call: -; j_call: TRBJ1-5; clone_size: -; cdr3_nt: TGCAGTGCTGGGGGCGGATATAGCAATCAGCCCCAGCATTTT; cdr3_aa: CSAGGGYSNQPQHF
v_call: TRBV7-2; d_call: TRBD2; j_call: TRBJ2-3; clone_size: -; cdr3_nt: TGTGCCAGCAGCTCTAGCGGGGGGGCCGCGGCAGATACGCAGTATTTT; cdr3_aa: CASSSSGGAAADTQYF
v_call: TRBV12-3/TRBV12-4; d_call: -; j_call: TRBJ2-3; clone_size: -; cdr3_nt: TGTGCCAGCAGCCCGGCGGGGCCTAGGGATACGCAGTATTTT; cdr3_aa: CASSPAGPRDTQYF
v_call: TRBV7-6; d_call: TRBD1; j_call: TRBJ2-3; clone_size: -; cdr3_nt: TGTGCCAGCGGCCAGACAGGGGTGTACACAGATACGCAGTATTTT; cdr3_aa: CASGQTGVYTDTQYF
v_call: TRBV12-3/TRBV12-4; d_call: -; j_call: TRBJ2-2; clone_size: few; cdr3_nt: TGTGCCAGCAGCCATACTTTGCTGGGGGAGCTGTTTTTT; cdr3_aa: CASSHTLLGELFF
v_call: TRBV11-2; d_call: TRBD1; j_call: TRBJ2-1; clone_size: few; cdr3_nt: TGTGCCAGCAGAAAACAGGGGTATCTGTACAATGAGCAGTTCTTC; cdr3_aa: CASRKQGYLYNEQFF
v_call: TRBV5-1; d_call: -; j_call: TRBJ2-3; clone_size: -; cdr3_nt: TGCGCCAGCAGCCTCGAACCCCGGACGGTTTGGGCAGATACGCAGTATTTT; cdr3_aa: CASSLEPRTVWADTQYF
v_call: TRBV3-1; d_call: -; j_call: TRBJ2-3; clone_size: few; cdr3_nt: TGTGCCAGCAGCGGGAAGGGGAAAGATACGCAGTATTTT; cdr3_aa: CASSGKGKDTQYF
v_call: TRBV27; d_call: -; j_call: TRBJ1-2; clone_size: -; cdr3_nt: TGTGCCAGCAGTTTAACCCCTCAGGGGTTCTATGGCTACACCTTC; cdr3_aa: CASSLTPQGFYGYTF
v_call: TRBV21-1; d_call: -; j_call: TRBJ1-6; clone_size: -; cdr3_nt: TGTGCCAGCACCCGATCCACCCAGGTCTCCTATAATTCACCCCTCCACTTT; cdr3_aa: CASTRSTQVSYNSPLHF
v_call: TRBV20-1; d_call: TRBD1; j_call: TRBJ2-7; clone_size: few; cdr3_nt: TGCAGTGCTACTAGGCGGACAGGGGTTGAGCAGTACTTC; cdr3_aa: CSATRRTGVEQYF
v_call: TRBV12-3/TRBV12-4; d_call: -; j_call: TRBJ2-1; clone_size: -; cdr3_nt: TGTGCCAGCAGTCCCCCGGGACGGCCGAATGACGATGAGCAGTTCTTC; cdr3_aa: CASSPPGRPNDDEQFF
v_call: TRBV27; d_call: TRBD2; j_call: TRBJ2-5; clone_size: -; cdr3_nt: TGTGCCAGCTGTCCAGCGGGGGCCAAAGAGACCCAGTACTTC; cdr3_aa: CASCPAGAKETQYF
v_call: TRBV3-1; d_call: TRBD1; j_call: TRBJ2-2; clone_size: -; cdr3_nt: TGTGCCAGCAGCCAAGAGGGACGTCCCGGACAGGGGGCCGGCGGGGAGCTGTTTTTT; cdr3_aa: CASSQEGRPGQGAGGELFF
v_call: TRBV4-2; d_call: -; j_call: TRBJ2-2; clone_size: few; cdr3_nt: TGTGCCAGCAGCCAAGCCCCACTAGCTCCGAACACCGGGGAGCTGTTTTTT; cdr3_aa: CASSQAPLAPNTGELFF
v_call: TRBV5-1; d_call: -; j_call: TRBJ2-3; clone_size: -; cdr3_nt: TGCGCCAGCAGCTTGTTGGGCGGCTACACAGATACGCAGTATTTT; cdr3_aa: CASSLLGGYTDTQYF
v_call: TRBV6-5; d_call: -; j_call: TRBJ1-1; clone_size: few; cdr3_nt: TGTGCCAGCAGTTATTTGTTTGGGAACACTGAAGCTTTCTTT; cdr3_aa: CASSYLFGNTEAFF
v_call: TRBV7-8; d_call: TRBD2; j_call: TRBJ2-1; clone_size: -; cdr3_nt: TGTGCCAGCAGCCCTACACTAGCGGGGGTTTACAATGAGCAGTTCTTC; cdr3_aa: CASSPTLAGVYNEQFF
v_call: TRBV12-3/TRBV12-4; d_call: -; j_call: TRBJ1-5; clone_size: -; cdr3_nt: TGTGCCAGCAGCAACCTCGAGGCGCCTGGTCCGCCCCAGCATTTT; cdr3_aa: CASSNLEAPGPPQHF
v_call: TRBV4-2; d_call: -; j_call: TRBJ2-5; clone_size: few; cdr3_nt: TGTGCCAGCAGCCAAGACCTCACTAGCCCTGAGACCCAGTACTTC; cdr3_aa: CASSQDLTSPETQYF
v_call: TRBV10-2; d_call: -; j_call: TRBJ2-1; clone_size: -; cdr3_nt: TGCGCCAGCAGTGCCGCCCCCACTAGCTCTACCTACAATGAGCAGTTCTTC; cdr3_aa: CASSAAPTSSTYNEQFF
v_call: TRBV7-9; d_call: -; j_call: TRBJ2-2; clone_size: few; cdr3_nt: TGTGCCAGCAGCTTAGAGGTAGCCGGGGAGCTGTTTTTT; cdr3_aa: CASSLEVAGELFF
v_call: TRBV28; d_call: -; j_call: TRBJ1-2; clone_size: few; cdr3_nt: TGTGCCAGCAGTTTATACGCAGCCTATGGCTACACCTTC; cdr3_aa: CASSLYAAYGYTF
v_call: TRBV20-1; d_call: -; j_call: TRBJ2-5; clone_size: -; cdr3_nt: TGCAGTGCTAGAGAGAGCACTAATACTTACCAAGAGACCCAGTACTTC; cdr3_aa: CSARESTNTYQETQYF
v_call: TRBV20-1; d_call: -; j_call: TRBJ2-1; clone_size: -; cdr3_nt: TGCAGTGCCAGGGGGGCCTGGGGGAATGAGCAGTTCTTC; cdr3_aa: CSARGAWGNEQFF
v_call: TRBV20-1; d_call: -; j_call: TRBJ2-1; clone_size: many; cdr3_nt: TGCAGTGCCCCCAGGGATTACTACAATGAGCAGTTCTTC; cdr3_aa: CSAPRDYYNEQFF
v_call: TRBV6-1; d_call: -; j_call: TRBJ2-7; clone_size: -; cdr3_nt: TGTGCCAGCAGCTCCACGGACGGACGGGGTTCCTACGAGCAGTACTTC; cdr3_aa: CASSSTDGRGSYEQYF
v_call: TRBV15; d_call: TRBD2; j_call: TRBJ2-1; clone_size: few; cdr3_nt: TGTGCCACCAGCATTAGCGGGGAGTCCTACAATGAGCAGTTCTTC; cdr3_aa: CATSISGESYNEQFF
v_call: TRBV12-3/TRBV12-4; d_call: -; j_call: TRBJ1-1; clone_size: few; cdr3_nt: TGTGCCAGCACCTCGGGTTGGGAGGGGACTGAAGCTTTCTTT; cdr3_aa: CASTSGWEGTEAFF
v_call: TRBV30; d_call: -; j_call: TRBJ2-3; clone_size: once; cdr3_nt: TGTGCCTGGAGTAAAGGGGTTACAGTTTACCCTAGCACAGATACGCAGTATTTT; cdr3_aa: CAWSKGVTVYPSTDTQYF
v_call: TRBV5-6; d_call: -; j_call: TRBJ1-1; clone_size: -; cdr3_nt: TGTGCCAGCAGCTACAAACCGAGGGGCACTGAAGCTTTCTTT; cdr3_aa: CASSYKPRGTEAFF
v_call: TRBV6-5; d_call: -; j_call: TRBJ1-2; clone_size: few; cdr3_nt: TGTGCCAGCAGTTACTCGCGGCGACATGTTGGTGGCTACACCTTC; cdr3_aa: CASSYSRRHVGGYTF